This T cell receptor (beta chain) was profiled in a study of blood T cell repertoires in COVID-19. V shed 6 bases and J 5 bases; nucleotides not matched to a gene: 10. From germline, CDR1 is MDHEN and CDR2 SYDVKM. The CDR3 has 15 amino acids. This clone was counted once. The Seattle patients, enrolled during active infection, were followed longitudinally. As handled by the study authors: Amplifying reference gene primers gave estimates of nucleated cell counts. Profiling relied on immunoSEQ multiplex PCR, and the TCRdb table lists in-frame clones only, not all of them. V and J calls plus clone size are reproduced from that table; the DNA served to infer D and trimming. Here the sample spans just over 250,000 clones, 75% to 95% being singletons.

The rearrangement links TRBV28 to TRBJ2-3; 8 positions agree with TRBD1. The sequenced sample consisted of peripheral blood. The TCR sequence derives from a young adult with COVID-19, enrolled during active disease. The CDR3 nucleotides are TGTGCCAGCAGCCCTTTCCCGACAGGGGAAGATACGCAGTATTTT. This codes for CASSPFPTGEDTQYF. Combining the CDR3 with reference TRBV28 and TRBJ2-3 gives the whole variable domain DVKVTQSSRYLVKRTGEKVFLECVQDMDHENMFWYRQDPGLGLRLIYFSYDVKMKEKGDIPEGYSVSREKKERFSLILESASTNQTSMYLCASSPFPTGEDTQYFGPGTRLTVL.